The clone carrying this TCR beta chain was detected a few times. This sample is part of a study of T-cell reconstitution after alpha-beta-depleted transplantation in children. CDR1 and CDR2 (germline): SGHRS, YFSETQ. Trimming left V 1 base short and J 5 bases short, with 13 bases between. This CDR3 is built from 15 residues. Unique molecular identifiers were used to barcode this TCRbeta library. One entry per CDR3 protein, called by TCRdb with MiXCR from the PCR reads. The sample records 80,000 to 100,000 distinct CDR3 sequences, about 22% being singletons. Sequenced here: PBMCs, sampled before TCRalphabeta/CD19-depleted stem cell transplant. This clonotype was sampled from a boy younger than 10 with acute lymphoblastic leukemia, due to receive a stem cell transplant. The chain links TRBV5-1 to TRBJ2-1; TRBD2 is a possible D gene (6 bases). Here the CDR3 reads CASSLWAEGHNEQFF. Written as DNA, the CDR3 is TGCGCCAGCAGCTTGTGGGCGGAGGGGCACAATGAGCAGTTCTTC.